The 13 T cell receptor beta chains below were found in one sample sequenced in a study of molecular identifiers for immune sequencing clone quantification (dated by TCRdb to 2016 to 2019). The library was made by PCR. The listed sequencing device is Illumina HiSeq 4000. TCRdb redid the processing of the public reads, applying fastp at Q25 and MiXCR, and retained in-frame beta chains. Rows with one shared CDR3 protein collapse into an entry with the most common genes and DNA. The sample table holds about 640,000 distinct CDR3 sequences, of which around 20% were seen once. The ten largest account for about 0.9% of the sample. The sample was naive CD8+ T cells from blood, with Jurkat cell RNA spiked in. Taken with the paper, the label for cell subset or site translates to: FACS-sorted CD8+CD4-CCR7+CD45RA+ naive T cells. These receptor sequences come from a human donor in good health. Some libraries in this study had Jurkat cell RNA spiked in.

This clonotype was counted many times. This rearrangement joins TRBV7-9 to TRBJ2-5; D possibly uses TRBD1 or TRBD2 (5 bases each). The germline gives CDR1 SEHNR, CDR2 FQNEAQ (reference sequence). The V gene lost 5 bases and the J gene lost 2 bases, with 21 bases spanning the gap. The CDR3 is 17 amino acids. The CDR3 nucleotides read TGTGCCAGCAGCACCCGAGGGGCCTCCAGAGAACAAGAGACCCAGTACTTC. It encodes CASSTRGASREQETQYF.

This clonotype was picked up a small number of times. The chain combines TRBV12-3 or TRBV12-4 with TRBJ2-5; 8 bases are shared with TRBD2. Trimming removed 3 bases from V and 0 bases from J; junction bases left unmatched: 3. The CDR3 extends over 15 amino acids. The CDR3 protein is CASSLLLADQETQYF. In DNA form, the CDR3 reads TGTGCCAGCAGTTTGCTACTAGCGGACCAAGAGACCCAGTACTTC.

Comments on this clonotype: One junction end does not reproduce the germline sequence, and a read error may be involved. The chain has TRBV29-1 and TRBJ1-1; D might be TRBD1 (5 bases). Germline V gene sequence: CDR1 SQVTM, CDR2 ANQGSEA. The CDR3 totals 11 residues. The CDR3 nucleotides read TGCGGCGTTGATGAGTGGGGGGAAGCTTTCTTT. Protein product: CGVDEWGEAFF. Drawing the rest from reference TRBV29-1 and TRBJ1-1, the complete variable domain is SAVISQKPSRDICQRGTSLTIQCQVDSQVTMMFWYRQQPGQSLTLIATANQGSEATYESGFVIDKFPISRPNLTFSTLTVSNMSPEDSSIYLCGVDEWGEAFFGQGTRLTVV.

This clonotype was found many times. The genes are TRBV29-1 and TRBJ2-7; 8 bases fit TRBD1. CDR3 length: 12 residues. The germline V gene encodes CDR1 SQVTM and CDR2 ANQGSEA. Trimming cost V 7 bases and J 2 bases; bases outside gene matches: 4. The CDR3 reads CSAGTGAYEQYF. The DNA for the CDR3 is TGCAGCGCCGGGACAGGAGCCTACGAGCAGTACTTC.

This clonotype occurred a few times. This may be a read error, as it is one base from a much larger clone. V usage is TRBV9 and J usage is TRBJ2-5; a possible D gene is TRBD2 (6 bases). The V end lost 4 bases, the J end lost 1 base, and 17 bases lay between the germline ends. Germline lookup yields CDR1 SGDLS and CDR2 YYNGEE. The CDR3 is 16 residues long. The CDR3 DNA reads TGTGCCAGCAGCCCAGGGACTGGCGGGCTCCAAGAGACCCAGTACTTC. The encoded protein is CASSPGTGGLQETQYF.

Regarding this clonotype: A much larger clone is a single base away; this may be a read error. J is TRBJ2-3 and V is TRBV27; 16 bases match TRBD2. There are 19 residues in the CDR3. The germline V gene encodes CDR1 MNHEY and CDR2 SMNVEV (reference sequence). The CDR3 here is CASSLSPGLAGGPKDAQYF. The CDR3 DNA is TGTGCCAGCAGTTTATCCCCGGGACTAGCGGGGGGGCCTAAAGATGCGCAGTATTTT.

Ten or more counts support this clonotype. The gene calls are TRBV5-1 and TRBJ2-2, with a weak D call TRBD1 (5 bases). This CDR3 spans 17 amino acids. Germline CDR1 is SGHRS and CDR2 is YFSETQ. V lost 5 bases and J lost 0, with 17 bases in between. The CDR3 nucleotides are TGCGCCAGCAGGGGGATAGACAGCGACGCGAACACCGGGGAGCTGTTTTTT. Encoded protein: CASRGIDSDANTGELFF.

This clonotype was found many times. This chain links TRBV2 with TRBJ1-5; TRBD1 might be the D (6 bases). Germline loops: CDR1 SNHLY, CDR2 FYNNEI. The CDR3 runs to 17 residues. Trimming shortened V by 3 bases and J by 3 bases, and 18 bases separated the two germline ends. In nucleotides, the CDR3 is TGTGCCAGCAGTGAGAGGGGGGCCTTTTTGTCCAATCAGCCCCAGCATTTT. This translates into CASSERGAFLSNQPQHF.

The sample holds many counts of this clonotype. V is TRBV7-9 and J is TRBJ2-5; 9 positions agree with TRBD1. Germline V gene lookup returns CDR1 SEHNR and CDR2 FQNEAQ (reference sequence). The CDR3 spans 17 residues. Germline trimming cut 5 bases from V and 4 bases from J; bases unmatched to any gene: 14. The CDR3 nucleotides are TGTGCCAGCAGCCGCAACACCCGGGACAGGGTTCGAGAGACCCAGTACTTC. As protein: CASSRNTRDRVRETQYF.

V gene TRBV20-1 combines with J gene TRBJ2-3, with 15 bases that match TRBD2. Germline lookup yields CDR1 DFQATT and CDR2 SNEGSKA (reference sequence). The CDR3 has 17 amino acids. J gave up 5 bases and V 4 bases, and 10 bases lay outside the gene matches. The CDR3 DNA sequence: TGCAGTGCTACCCCCGGGACTAGCGGGAGGACGGGAGATACGCAGTATTTT. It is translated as CSATPGTSGRTGDTQYF.

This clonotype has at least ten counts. The CDR3 sequence is CASSSDRDEAYEQYF. In DNA form, the CDR3 reads TGTGCCAGCAGTTCAGATCGGGACGAAGCCTACGAGCAGTACTTC. The chain carries TRBV27 and TRBJ2-7; D could derive from TRBD1 or TRBD2 (5 bases each). Germline V gene sequence: CDR1 MNHEY, CDR2 SMNVEV (reference sequence). This CDR3 comprises 15 residues. The V end was cut by 4 bases, the J end by 2 bases, with 15 bases between.

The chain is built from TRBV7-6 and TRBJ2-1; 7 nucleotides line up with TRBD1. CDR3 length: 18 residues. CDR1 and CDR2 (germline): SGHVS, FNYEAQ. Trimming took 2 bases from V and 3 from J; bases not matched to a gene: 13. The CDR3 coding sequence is TGTGCCAGCAGCTTAAACGCCGCGGACAGGTCTAACTACAATGAGCAGTTCTTC. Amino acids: CASSLNAADRSNYNEQFF. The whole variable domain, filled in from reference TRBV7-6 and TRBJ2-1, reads GAGVSQSPRYKVTKRGQDVALRCDPISGHVSLYWYRQALGQGPEFLTYFNYEAQQDKSGLPNDRFSAERPEGSISTLTIQRTEQRDSAMYRCASSLNAADRSNYNEQFFGPGTRLTVL.

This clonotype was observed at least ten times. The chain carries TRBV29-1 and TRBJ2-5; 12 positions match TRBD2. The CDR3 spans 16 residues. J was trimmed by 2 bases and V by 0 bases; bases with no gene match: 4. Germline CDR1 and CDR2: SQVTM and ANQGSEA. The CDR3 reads CSVEDWTSGTQETQYF. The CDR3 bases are TGCAGCGTTGAAGATTGGACTAGCGGGACTCAAGAGACCCAGTACTTC.